These 22 T cell receptor beta chains share one sample of origin, sequenced in a study of shared clonotypes between healthy human individuals. Only CD45RO-negative cells positively selected for CCR7 counted as naive CD8 cells, so terminally differentiated effector memory CD45RA+ cells were excluded. Sequencing was performed with immunoSEQ multiplex PCR; in TCRdb, only in-frame clones are kept and a portion is missing. The sample records nearly 2 million clones, about 95% being singletons. The sequencing input was naive CD8+ T cells sorted from blood. Source of these receptors: a man aged 18 to 29 in good health.

The V gene is TRBV5-1, the J gene TRBJ1-2, with TRBD1 matching 7 bases. With 0 bases clipped from V and 2 bases from J, the junction kept 4 bases outside the gene matches. This CDR3 is built from 15 residues. Germline CDR1 reads SGHRS; CDR2 reads YFSETQ. As DNA, the CDR3 is TGCGCCAGCAGCTTGGCGGGACAGACGAACTATGGCTACACCTTC. Amino acid sequence: CASSLAGQTNYGYTF.

The genes are TRBV10-3 and TRBJ2-5, with 13 bases that match TRBD2. V trimming: 3 bases; J trimming: 0 bases; junction bases outside the gene matches: 19. The CDR3 spans 22 residues. Per the germline V gene, CDR1 is ENHRY and CDR2 is SYGVKD. The CDR3 is CAISDPGFTSGGDTSYQETQYF. The CDR3 DNA is TGTGCCATCAGTGATCCTGGTTTTACTAGCGGGGGGGACACCTCGTACCAAGAGACCCAGTACTTC.

The chain links TRBV27 to TRBJ2-7, with D unresolved. Germline V gene data show CDR1 as MNHEY and CDR2 as SMNVEV (reference sequence). The CDR3 loop spans 11 amino acids. Trimming removed 10 bases at V and 0 bases at J, with 7 bases between. Here the CDR3 DNA reads TGTGCCATAGGATTCTCCTACGAGCAGTACTTC. Protein product: CAIGFSYEQYF.

V and J are TRBV19 and TRBJ2-7; D unclear. CDR1 LNHDA and CDR2 SQIVND come from the germline V gene (reference sequence). The CDR3 loop spans 11 amino acids. The germline V and J ends were trimmed by 6 bases and 1 base, with 4 bases remaining between them. As DNA, the CDR3 is TGTGCCAGTAGGAATTCCTACGAGCAGTACTTC. Translation gives CASRNSYEQYF.

The chain joins TRBV14 to TRBJ2-7, with a weak D call TRBD1 (5 bases). V was trimmed by 0 bases and J by 3 bases, leaving 15 bases between them. CDR1 is SGHDN and CDR2 is FVKESK in the germline V gene. The CDR3 has 16 amino acids. CDR3 coding DNA: TGTGCCAGCAGCCAAGACATAGGGGCCGCCCACTACGAGCAGTACTTC. This sequence encodes CASSQDIGAAHYEQYF.

The chain links TRBV4-3 to TRBJ2-2; 10 bases map to TRBD2. The CDR3 is made up of 17 amino acids. The trim removed 3 bases at V and 0 bases at J, leaving 4 bases unmatched. Germline CDR1 is LGHNA and CDR2 is YSLEER. For the CDR3, the DNA is TGCGCCAGCAGCCATATAGGGACTAGCGCGAACACCGGGGAGCTGTTTTTT. Residues: CASSHIGTSANTGELFF.

This clone has a single count. In the same sample, other DNA sequences code for this CDR3. CDR3 sequence: CASSLAPTYEQYF. CDR3 DNA sequence: TGTGCCAGCAGCTTAGCGCCGACCTACGAGCAGTACTTC. V gene TRBV7-9 combines with J gene TRBJ2-7; D is undetermined. CDR1 SEHNR and CDR2 FQNEAQ come from the germline V gene (reference sequence). Trimming shortened V by 0 bases and J by 2 bases, and 5 bases separated the two germline ends. The CDR3 is 13 residues long.

This clone was seen once. This rearrangement joins TRBV11-2 to TRBJ2-7; the D gene could be TRBD1 or TRBD2 (5 bases each). CDR3 length: 14 amino acids. V lost 1 base and J 4 bases, leaving 11 bases between the germline ends. CDR1 is SGHAT, CDR2 FQNNGV, per germline. CDR3 amino acids: CASSLAGPGYEQYF. DNA of the CDR3: TGTGCCAGCAGCTTAGCGGGACCAGGGTACGAGCAGTACTTC.

The rearrangement uses TRBV27 and TRBJ2-7, with D perhaps matching TRBD1 (6 bases). The germline gives CDR1 MNHEY, CDR2 SMNVEV (reference sequence). The CDR3 covers 15 residues. V gave up 4 bases and J gave up 0 bases, with 13 bases separating them. The CDR3 nucleotides read TGTGCCAGCAGTTCCAAAGGGGGATACTCCTACGAGCAGTACTTC. It encodes CASSSKGGYSYEQYF.

V usage is TRBV9 and J usage is TRBJ2-1; TRBD2 matches at 9 bases. The trim removed 1 base at V and 5 bases at J, leaving 7 bases unmatched. Germline V gives CDR1 SGDLS, CDR2 YYNGEE. The CDR3 extends over 16 amino acids. In DNA form, the CDR3 reads TGTGCCAGCAGCGTATGGGTTGCGGGAGGGAACAATGAGCAGTTCTTC. Translating gives CASSVWVAGGNNEQFF. Complete variable domain (other parts from reference TRBV9 and TRBJ2-1): DSGVTQTPKHLITATGQRVTLRCSPRSGDLSVYWYQQSLDQGLQFLIQYYNGEERAKGNILERFSAQQFPDLHSELNLSSLELGDSALYFCASSVWVAGGNNEQFFGPGTRLTVL.

Comment on this clone: The identical CDR3 is also encoded by other nucleotide sequences in the sample. The chain joins TRBV6-5 to TRBJ2-7; 10 nucleotides agree with TRBD1. The CDR3 has 14 residues. Losses at the gene ends were 5 bases for V and 2 bases for J; bases not matched to a gene: 3. Germline V gene data show CDR1 as MNHEY and CDR2 as SVGAGI. In DNA, the CDR3 is TGTGCCAGCAGTGCCGGGACAGGGGCCTACGAGCAGTACTTC. This codes for CASSAGTGAYEQYF.

The chain has TRBV5-8 and TRBJ2-3; D not resolved. Germline CDR1 reads SGHTS; CDR2 reads YDEGEE. Trimming pared 2 bases from V and 4 bases from J, leaving 11 bases between. There are 14 residues in the CDR3. The CDR3 sequence: CASSFMGGPDTQYF. The DNA of the CDR3 is TGTGCCAGCAGCTTTATGGGTGGACCAGATACGCAGTATTTT.

The sample holds one count of this clone. The V gene is TRBV5-1, the J gene TRBJ2-5, with 12 bases that match TRBD2. Germline-derived CDR1 and CDR2 are SGHRS and YFSETQ. This CDR3 contains 15 residues. The V gene end was trimmed by 3 bases and the J gene end by 5 bases; junction bases not matched to a gene: 5. CDR3 loop: CASSSWTSGVETQYF. The CDR3 coding sequence is TGCGCCAGCAGCTCCTGGACTAGCGGGGTTGAGACCCAGTACTTC.

To note about this clone: Other DNA sequences in the sample encode the same CDR3. V is TRBV6-5 and J is TRBJ1-1, with TRBD1 identical over 9 bases. Trimming cost V 2 bases and J 4 bases; bases outside gene matches: 5. CDR1 is MNHEY, CDR2 SVGAGI, per germline. CDR3 length: 15 amino acids. The CDR3 protein is CASSYPGQGRTEAFF. Here the CDR3 DNA reads TGTGCCAGCAGTTACCCGGGACAGGGCCGCACTGAAGCTTTCTTT.

V usage is TRBV27 and J usage is TRBJ1-1; D is uncertain. Germline V gene sequence: CDR1 MNHEY, CDR2 SMNVEV (reference sequence). V was trimmed by 3 bases and J by 4 bases, leaving 15 bases between them. The CDR3 is 15 amino acids. In DNA, the CDR3 is TGTGCCAGCAGTTTTGGTGACGCCGGGAGCACTGAAGCTTTCTTT. Translated, it gives CASSFGDAGSTEAFF.

CDR3 sequence reads: CASSGRDVKNTEAFF. The CDR3 coding sequence is TGTGCCAGCAGCGGCCGGGACGTCAAGAACACTGAAGCTTTCTTT. This chain connects TRBV13 to TRBJ1-1; possible D gene TRBD1, 5 bases. There are 15 residues in the CDR3. The V end lost 5 bases, the J end lost 1 base, and 14 bases lay between the germline ends. The germline V gene has CDR1 PRHDT and CDR2 FYEKMQ (reference sequence). Full variable domain (missing parts from reference TRBV13 and TRBJ1-1): AAGVIQSPRHLIKEKRETATLKCYPIPRHDTVYWYQQGPGQDPQFLISFYEKMQSDKGSIPDRFSAQQFSDYHSELNMSSLELGDSALYFCASSGRDVKNTEAFFGQGTRLTVV.

The V gene is TRBV6-5, the J gene TRBJ2-1; TRBD2 matches at 8 bases. Germline CDR1 and CDR2: MNHEY and SVGAGI. Losses at the gene ends were 6 bases for V and 6 bases for J; bases not matched to a gene: 7. This CDR3 is built from 14 residues. The CDR3 nucleotides are TGTGCCAGCAGCCCGACTAGCGAGACCAATGAGCAGTTCTTC. This encodes CASSPTSETNEQFF.

This sequence joins TRBV27 and TRBJ1-1; 8 bases line up with TRBD1. This CDR3 has 16 residues. Looked up from germline, CDR1 is MNHEY and CDR2 is SMNVEV (reference sequence). V dropped 0 bases and J dropped 4; count of bases not matched to a gene: 7. This CDR3 reads CASSLSAGTGSTEAFF. The CDR3 DNA sequence: TGTGCCAGCAGTTTATCGGCCGGGACAGGATCCACTGAAGCTTTCTTT.

The chain recombines TRBV27 with TRBJ2-1; 8 bases are a match to TRBD1. J lost 5 bases, V lost 4 bases, and 7 bases had no gene match. Germline values: CDR1 MNHEY, CDR2 SMNVEV (reference sequence). This CDR3 is 15 amino acids long. This CDR3 is CASSYGQGYNNEQFF. The CDR3, as DNA: TGTGCCAGCAGTTATGGACAGGGATATAACAATGAGCAGTTCTTC.

This rearrangement joins TRBV7-9 to TRBJ1-2; D call uncertain. Germline V gene lookup returns CDR1 SEHNR and CDR2 FQNEAQ (reference sequence). The V end lost 4 bases, the J end lost 2 bases, and 14 bases lay between the germline ends. The CDR3 has 15 amino acids. The CDR3 region has the DNA TGTGCCAGCAGCTCCGGGATCCAGGAAAACTATGGCTACACCTTC. Its translation is CASSSGIQENYGYTF.

This clone occurred once. J is TRBJ2-3 and V is TRBV9; 8 bases align to TRBD2. The CDR3 has 17 residues. Germline CDR1 and CDR2: SGDLS and YYNGEE. Trimming at V came to 4 bases and at J to 2 bases, leaving 12 bases not matched to a gene. The CDR3 sequence: CASSPPWGGRPTDTQYF. Here the CDR3 DNA reads TGTGCCAGCAGCCCACCCTGGGGCGGGAGGCCCACAGATACGCAGTATTTT.

To note about this clone: This specimen includes other DNA sequences encoding the same CDR3. The chain employs TRBV27 and TRBJ2-7, with D uncertain. Trimming took 5 bases from V and 3 from J, leaving 5 bases between them. This CDR3 region has 11 residues. Germline V gives CDR1 MNHEY, CDR2 SMNVEV (reference sequence). This CDR3 is CASSGDYEQYF. The CDR3 coding sequence is TGTGCCAGCAGTGGGGACTACGAGCAGTACTTC.